This entry lists 31 T cell receptor beta chains sequenced from one sample in a study of Ad26.COV2.S vaccination and SARS-CoV-2 variants. Treatment in this sample: some 20 received Ad26.COV2.S at low or high dose, single or two shots; 5 received placebo; per-sample allocation not given. The investigators took samples on day 63 after the first vaccine or placebo injection. Clones were sequenced by immunoSEQ multiplex PCR, and TCRdb holds only the in-frame ones, with some missing. The table lists about 410,000 clones, approximately 90% of them singletons. The specimen was peripheral blood, collected in a trial of Ad26.COV2.S vaccine versus placebo. These receptor sequences come from a person between 18 and 65 years old who received the Ad26.COV2.S COVID-19 vaccine or a placebo.

The J gene is TRBJ2-1, the V gene TRBV6-2 or TRBV6-3; D is perhaps TRBD1 (5 bases). This CDR3 has 14 amino acids. Germline V gene sequence: CDR1 MNHEY, CDR2 SVGEGT. Trimming pared 5 bases from V and 4 bases from J, leaving 12 bases between. CDR3 region: CASSQWTKYNEQFF. The CDR3 nucleotides read TGTGCCAGCAGTCAATGGACAAAATACAATGAGCAGTTCTTC.

The rearrangement links TRBV30 to TRBJ1-5, with TRBD1 identical over 7 bases. Germline lookup yields CDR1 GTSNPN and CDR2 SVGIG (reference sequence). The CDR3 consists of 13 residues. V lost 0 bases and J lost 7; bases outside the gene matches: 3. The CDR3 is CAWSVQGQQPQHF. CDR3 DNA sequence: TGTGCCTGGAGTGTACAGGGGCAGCAGCCCCAGCATTTT. Complete variable domain (other parts from reference TRBV30 and TRBJ1-5): SQTIHQWPATLVQPVGSPLSLECTVEGTSNPNLYWYRQAAGRGLQLLFYSVGIGQISSEVPQNLSASRPQDRQFILSSKKLLLSDSGFYLCAWSVQGQQPQHFGDGTRLSIL.

In this sample, this clone turned up once. The chain couples TRBV27 to TRBJ1-4; D may be TRBD1 (5 bases). Germline V gives CDR1 MNHEY, CDR2 SMNVEV (reference sequence). The CDR3 totals 15 residues. Trimming cost V 2 bases and J 8 bases, with 15 bases left between them. The CDR3 DNA reads as TGTGCCAGCAGTTTAAGTGCCTGGGGGAAGGAAAAACTGTTTTTT. Residues: CASSLSAWGKEKLFF.

Details on this clone: Its ends do not fully match the called genes, so a read error is possible. The chain uses TRBV11-2 and TRBJ2-5; either TRBD1 or TRBD2 may fit D (5 bases each). The CDR3 consists of 13 residues. Germline CDR1 SGHAT, CDR2 FQNNGV. The CDR3 spells CASSVEWGETQYF. In DNA, the CDR3 is TGTGCCAGCAGCGTAGAGTGGGGGGAGACCCAGTACTTC.

DNA of the CDR3: TGTGCCAGCAGCCACGGGGGGCAAGGCTACACCTTC. This gives the protein CASSHGGQGYTF. V usage is TRBV3-1 (or the pseudogene TRBV3-2) and J usage is TRBJ1-2, with D perhaps matching TRBD1 (6 bases). Trimming removed 3 bases from V and 8 bases from J, with 10 bases in between. CDR1 and CDR2 from the germline V gene are LGHDT and YNNKEL (reference sequence). The CDR3 has 12 amino acids.

V usage is TRBV9 and J usage is TRBJ1-1; no definite D call. Germline CDR1 SGDLS, CDR2 YYNGEE. CDR3 length: 15 residues. Trimming cost V 4 bases and J 5 bases, with 18 bases left between them. In nucleotides, the CDR3 is TGTGCCAGCAGCCCCCGCCTTTACGGAGGAACTGAAGCTTTCTTT. As protein: CASSPRLYGGTEAFF. Supplemented by reference TRBV9 and TRBJ1-1, the full variable domain reads DSGVTQTPKHLITATGQRVTLRCSPRSGDLSVYWYQQSLDQGLQFLIQYYNGEERAKGNILERFSAQQFPDLHSELNLSSLELGDSALYFCASSPRLYGGTEAFFGQGTRLTVV.

The chain couples TRBV30 to TRBJ2-6; D unclear. This CDR3 spans 17 amino acids. Germline V lookup: CDR1 GTSNPN, CDR2 SVGIG (reference sequence). The V end was cut by 1 base, the J end by 2 bases, with 15 bases between. CDR3 nucleotide sequence: TGTGCCTGGAGTGACAAGATTTCGGGCGCTGGGGCCAACGTCCTGACTTTC. The encoded protein is CAWSDKISGAGANVLTF.

The V call is TRBV10-3, the J call TRBJ1-1; no definite D call. Germline CDR1 ENHRY, CDR2 SYGVKD. The CDR3 is made up of 14 amino acids. Trimming pared 4 bases from V and 0 bases from J, leaving 9 bases between. CDR3 nucleotides: TGTGCCATCAGTGTTAAACAGTTGAACACTGAAGCTTTCTTT. This sequence encodes CAISVKQLNTEAFF.

The J gene is TRBJ1-2, the V gene TRBV27; D is possibly TRBD1 (5 bases). The V gene lost 6 bases and the J gene lost 4 bases, with 12 bases spanning the gap. From germline, CDR1 is MNHEY and CDR2 SMNVEV (reference sequence). CDR3 length: 13 amino acids. The CDR3 nucleotides are TGTGCCAGCAGATTCCAGGGCACCTATGGCTACACCTTC. Its translation is CASRFQGTYGYTF.

The genes are TRBV6-5 and TRBJ2-2; no definite D call. V was cut by 2 bases and J by 2 bases, with 6 bases left in between. Germline V CDR1 and CDR2: MNHEY, SVGAGI. The CDR3 has 14 residues. The CDR3 DNA sequence: TGTGCCAGCAGTTACACCCTTAACACCGGGGAGCTGTTTTTT. This encodes CASSYTLNTGELFF.

The sample holds one count of this clone. The V and J genes are TRBV6-6 and TRBJ2-2; D could derive from TRBD1 or TRBD2 (5 bases each). The germline V and J ends were trimmed by 6 bases and 5 bases, with 10 bases remaining between them. The CDR3 extends over 13 amino acids. Germline-derived CDR1 and CDR2 are MNHNY and SVGAGI (reference sequence). The CDR3 DNA is TGTGCCAGCAGCGGGACGTCTACCGGGGAGCTGTTTTTT. Protein: CASSGTSTGELFF.

This chain connects TRBV29-1 to TRBJ2-3; 10 bases align to TRBD2. Germline V gene data show CDR1 as SQVTM and CDR2 as ANQGSEA. The CDR3 has 14 residues. The ends lost 7 bases at V and 0 bases at J; junction bases unmatched: 4. CDR3 in amino acids: CSAALAGSTDTQYF. For the CDR3, the DNA is TGCAGCGCCGCACTAGCGGGAAGCACAGATACGCAGTATTTT.

This chain uses TRBV7-9 with TRBJ1-3, with D unresolved. The V end lost 5 bases, the J end lost 5 bases, and 13 bases lay between the germline ends. The CDR3 spans 14 residues. Looked up from germline, CDR1 is SEHNR and CDR2 is FQNEAQ (reference sequence). The CDR3 protein is CASSPWNSRNTIYF. The CDR3 DNA reads as TGTGCCAGCAGCCCCTGGAATTCCCGAAACACCATATATTTT.

The chain uses TRBV5-1 and TRBJ2-3, with D unclear. Germline CDR1 and CDR2: SGHRS and YFSETQ. V was clipped by 3 bases and J by 4 bases, with 15 bases between them. The CDR3 is made up of 15 amino acids. This CDR3 is CASSSTPDSADTQYF. CDR3 nucleotide sequence: TGCGCCAGCAGCTCTACCCCCGACTCTGCAGATACGCAGTATTTT.

This rearrangement joins TRBV9 to TRBJ2-7; perhaps TRBD2 as D (5 bases). V was pared by 4 bases and J by 5 bases, with 19 bases between. This CDR3 spans 15 amino acids. Germline V gives CDR1 SGDLS, CDR2 YYNGEE. The CDR3: CASSSSGFTQNEQYF. Here the CDR3 DNA reads TGTGCCAGCAGCTCCTCGGGATTTACCCAGAACGAGCAGTACTTC. The whole variable domain, filled in from reference TRBV9 and TRBJ2-7, reads DSGVTQTPKHLITATGQRVTLRCSPRSGDLSVYWYQQSLDQGLQFLIQYYNGEERAKGNILERFSAQQFPDLHSELNLSSLELGDSALYFCASSSSGFTQNEQYFGPGTRLTVT.

The chain employs TRBV21-1 and TRBJ1-5. TRBV21-1 is a known pseudogene. The length of the CDR3 is 16 residues. The CDR3 DNA reads as TGTGCCAGCAGCAAAGTCCAAGGCCATAGCAATCAGCCCCAGCATTTT. This codes for CASSKVQGHSNQPQHF.

Note on this clone: Other DNA sequences in the sample encode the same CDR3. This chain connects TRBV6-2 or TRBV6-3 to TRBJ2-5; D is unresolved. The CDR3 consists of 14 residues. Germline CDR1 is MNHEY and CDR2 is SVGEGT. Trimming stripped 4 bases from V and 2 bases from J, with 11 bases between. CDR3 residues: CASSSLAGQETQYF. The CDR3 bases are TGTGCCAGCAGTTCGCTGGCTGGGCAAGAGACCCAGTACTTC.

The chain couples TRBV11-3 to TRBJ2-7; D perhaps matches TRBD2 (6 bases). Looked up from germline, CDR1 is SGHNT and CDR2 is YENEEA. The CDR3 covers 15 residues. V lost 0 bases, J lost 3 bases, and 12 bases lay in between. CDR3 bases: TGTGCCAGCAGCTTAGAGGGGGGACTGAACTACGAGCAGTACTTC. It is translated as CASSLEGGLNYEQYF. The whole variable domain, remainder taken from reference TRBV11-3 and TRBJ2-7, is EAGVVQSPRYKIIEKKQPVAFWCNPISGHNTLYWYLQNLGQGPELLIRYENEEAVDDSQLPKDRFSAERLKGVDSTLKIQPAELGDSAVYLCASSLEGGLNYEQYFGPGTRLTVT.

This clone was observed a handful of times. J is TRBJ2-5 and V is TRBV11-3; TRBD1 agrees at 7 bases. The CDR3 runs to 16 residues. J gave up 5 bases and V 5 bases, and 14 bases lay outside the gene matches. Germline V gene data show CDR1 as SGHNT and CDR2 as YENEEA. CDR3 DNA sequence: TGTGCCAGCAGCCTCAAACCGACAGGGCCCCTGGAGACCCAGTACTTC. Its protein is CASSLKPTGPLETQYF.

In its sample, this clone was seen once. As the CDR3 is not closed by the conserved phenylalanine or tryptophan, this likely results from a read error. No DNA is shown, since the ends of the CDR3 on it are uncertain; the CDR3 is the one TCRdb lists. J is TRBJ2-7 and V is TRBV12-2; the table's D call, TRBD2, has no DNA check behind it. TRBV12-2 is a known pseudogene. The CDR3 spans 10 residues, counting both ends. This CDR3 is CASRTGLLGI.

In this sample, this clone turned up a few times. The chain employs TRBV27 and TRBJ1-1, with D maybe TRBD1 (5 bases). Germline lookup yields CDR1 MNHEY and CDR2 SMNVEV (reference sequence). This CDR3 comprises 13 residues. V was cut by 2 bases and J by 5 bases, with 9 bases left in between. In DNA form, the CDR3 reads TGTGCCAGCAGTTTACGACAGACGACTGAAGCTTTCTTT. Translated: CASSLRQTTEAFF.

As concerns this clone: This specimen includes other DNA sequences encoding the same CDR3. The chain recombines TRBV11-2 with TRBJ2-5; D is uncertain. Germline CDR1 is SGHAT and CDR2 is FQNNGV. Trimming left V 6 bases short and J 2 bases short, with 4 bases between. CDR3 length equals 11 residues. The CDR3 loop is CASSLQETQYF. The CDR3 nucleotides are TGTGCCAGCAGTTTACAAGAGACCCAGTACTTC.

This chain connects TRBV27 to TRBJ2-7; D is perhaps TRBD1 (6 bases). Germline V gene lookup returns CDR1 MNHEY and CDR2 SMNVEV (reference sequence). V was clipped by 5 bases and J by 2 bases, with 13 bases between them. The CDR3 consists of 14 residues. For the CDR3, the DNA is TGTGCCAGCAGTCACAGGGATGGGACCTACGAGCAGTACTTC. Amino acid sequence: CASSHRDGTYEQYF.

This chain links TRBV5-1 with TRBJ1-1; D perhaps matches TRBD1 (6 bases). Germline V gives CDR1 SGHRS, CDR2 YFSETQ. V was trimmed by 4 bases and J by 11 bases, leaving 18 bases between them. The CDR3 is made up of 13 amino acids. CDR3 region: CASSTHRDGSAFF. In DNA form, the CDR3 reads TGCGCCAGCAGCACCCACAGGGACGGTTCTGCTTTCTTT.

The chain recombines TRBV11-2 with TRBJ1-3, with D tentatively TRBD1 (5 bases). Germline lookup yields CDR1 SGHAT and CDR2 FQNNGV. With 2 bases removed from V and 0 bases from J, the gap between germline ends came to 11 bases. This CDR3 has 16 residues. CDR3 residues: CASSLRRGHSGNTIYF. The CDR3 DNA sequence: TGTGCCAGCAGCTTAAGGAGGGGCCACTCTGGAAACACCATATATTTT.

In nucleotides, the CDR3 is TGTGCCTGGAGAACGGATTCAGACAGGCAGTACTTC. As protein: CAWRTDSDRQYF. The genes are TRBV30 and TRBJ2-7, with D possibly TRBD1 on 5 matching bases. V lost 3 bases and J lost 9, with 15 bases in between. Germline V lookup: CDR1 GTSNPN, CDR2 SVGIG (reference sequence). The CDR3 totals 12 residues.

The chain links TRBV28 to TRBJ1-4, with 9 bases lining up with TRBD1. After removal of 6 bases from V and 7 bases from J, the junction contained 9 bases not matched to a gene. CDR3 length: 15 residues. The germline CDR1 and CDR2 sequences are MDHEN and SYDVKM. The CDR3 reads CASRIGGQGVEKLFF. DNA for the CDR3: TGTGCCAGCAGAATAGGGGGACAGGGAGTTGAAAAACTGTTTTTT.

This clone was counted between two and nine times. The gene calls are TRBV3-1 (or the pseudogene TRBV3-2) and TRBJ2-5, with a weak D call TRBD1 (5 bases). Between the trimmed V and J ends, which lost 0 bases and 4 bases, there was a span of 12 bases. CDR1 is LGHDT, CDR2 YNNKEL, per germline (reference sequence). The length of the CDR3 is 15 residues. The CDR3 nucleotides read TGTGCCAGCAGCCAAGATGCAGGGCCCCGAGAGACCCAGTACTTC. The encoded protein is CASSQDAGPRETQYF.

This sequence joins TRBV5-1 and TRBJ1-1, with D hard to call. CDR3 size: 14 residues. Trimming cost V 0 bases and J 4 bases, with 10 bases left between them. Germline V lookup: CDR1 SGHRS, CDR2 YFSETQ. The CDR3 protein is CASSLVPGGTEAFF. The CDR3 region has the DNA TGCGCCAGCAGCTTGGTGCCGGGTGGCACTGAAGCTTTCTTT.

The chain couples TRBV7-9 to TRBJ2-4, with TRBD1 matching 9 bases. CDR3 length equals 15 residues. CDR1 is SEHNR and CDR2 is FQNEAQ in the germline V gene (reference sequence). V gave up 5 bases and J gave up 6 bases; unmatched junction bases: 8. CDR3 coding DNA: TGTGCCAGCAGCCACCGGACAGGGGTGGGAAACATTCAGTACTTC. It is translated as CASSHRTGVGNIQYF.

V gene TRBV28 combines with J gene TRBJ1-1, with a possible D match to TRBD1 (6 bases). Germline CDR1 is MDHEN and CDR2 is SYDVKM. The CDR3 consists of 12 residues. Trimming took 5 bases from V and 5 from J, leaving 9 bases between them. CDR3 amino acids: CASSRTGTEAFF. DNA for the CDR3: TGTGCCAGCAGTCGAACAGGGACTGAAGCTTTCTTT.